Listed here are 3 T cell receptor beta chains from one sample, sequenced in a study of CD4 and CD8 cells across lung adenocarcinoma regions. TCRdb itself ran the PCR reads through MiXCR, one entry per CDR3 protein. The sample lists some 27,000 distinct CDR3 sequences; 53% were seen once. Source material: CD8+ T cells from the center of a lung tumor. Every receptor here comes from a male donor with lung adenocarcinoma. The CD4 and CD8 labels of this study may be unreliable.

A note on this clonotype: An end of the junction differs from the germline gene, which may be a read error. CDR3 DNA: TGTGCCAACAGCCAAGTAGGGGGGAGGGGCTACAATGAGCAGTTCTTC. Translated, it gives CANSQVGGRGYNEQFF. V is TRBV3-1 and J is TRBJ2-1; D perhaps matches TRBD2 (7 bases). Germline CDR1 is LGHDT and CDR2 is YNNKEL (reference sequence). This CDR3 has 16 amino acids.

By frequency in the sample, this clonotype is medium-sized. The chain combines TRBV6-1 with TRBJ2-1; the D gene could be TRBD1 or TRBD2 (5 bases each). Germline lookup yields CDR1 MNHNS and CDR2 SASEGT. The V end was cut by 7 bases, the J end by 4 bases, with 20 bases between. CDR3 length: 16 residues. CDR3 DNA sequence: TGTGCCAGCACTCCCACAGAAACTGGGGGTTACAATGAGCAGTTCTTC. The encoded protein is CASTPTETGGYNEQFF.

This clonotype was detected ten times or more. This may be a read error: a much more frequent sequence differs by one nucleotide. This rearrangement joins TRBV6-1 to TRBJ2-5; D is possibly TRBD1 or TRBD2 (5 bases each). Looked up from germline, CDR1 is MNHNS and CDR2 is SASEGT. V dropped 8 bases and J dropped 11 bases, with 21 bases sitting between them. This CDR3 has 13 amino acids. CDR3 nucleotide sequence: TGTGCCAGCGGGGACCGTTGGGCGGATGAGCAGTACTTC. It yields the protein CASGDRWADEQYF.